Presented here are 28 T cell receptor beta chains from one specimen sequenced in a study of cytomegalovirus exposure and HLA in healthy donors. The PCR employed 60 Vbeta primers together with 13 Jbeta primers. Assay used: immunoSEQ multiplex PCR; TCRdb lists only in-frame clones, some missing. The sample carries 160,000 or so clones, 70% to 90% recorded once. The sequenced material came from PBMCs. These receptors were collected from a woman aged 18 to 35 in good health and CMV-seronegative.

This sequence joins TRBV28 and TRBJ2-7; TRBD2 might be the D (6 bases). The germline V gene has CDR1 MDHEN and CDR2 SYDVKM. The CDR3 has 13 amino acids. V was shortened by 10 bases and J by 3 bases, with 16 bases between the two germline ends. This chain's CDR3 is CATRDSNDYEQYF. As DNA, the CDR3 is TGTGCCACCCGGGACTCCAACGACTACGAGCAGTACTTC.

The rearrangement links TRBV18 to TRBJ1-1; 8 bases match TRBD1. CDR3 length equals 18 residues. J lost 5 bases, V lost 3 bases, and 17 bases had no gene match. Germline assignment: CDR1 KGHSH and CDR2 LQKENI. The CDR3: CASSPSQLRTGRGTEAFF. As DNA, the CDR3 is TGTGCCAGCTCACCTTCACAACTTCGGACAGGGCGGGGTACTGAAGCTTTCTTT.

The chain recombines TRBV5-4 with TRBJ2-5; 12 positions match TRBD2. The J call may be mistaken, given a closer DNA end match to TRBJ2-7. The CDR3 length is 16 residues. Germline V gene sequence: CDR1 SGHNT, CDR2 YYREEE (reference sequence). This CDR3 reads CASSLASGGDSYEQYF. Written as DNA, the CDR3 is TGTGCCAGCAGCTTGGCTAGCGGGGGGGACTCCTACGAGCAGTACTTC.

This clone was picked up one time. The chain employs TRBV28 and TRBJ2-6, with a possible D match to TRBD2 (6 bases). The CDR3 loop spans 14 amino acids. V lost 6 bases to trimming and J lost 2 bases, with 8 bases between them. Per the germline V gene, CDR1 is MDHEN and CDR2 is SYDVKM. The CDR3 coding sequence is TGTGCCAGCAGCGGGAGTACTGGGGCCAACGTCCTGACTTTC. Translating gives CASSGSTGANVLTF.

This chain connects TRBV19 to TRBJ2-3; possible D gene TRBD2, 5 bases. Trimming removed 7 bases at V and 7 bases at J, with 15 bases between. Germline-derived CDR1 and CDR2 are LNHDA and SQIVND (reference sequence). This CDR3 has 13 amino acids. The CDR3 DNA reads as TGTGCCAGTAAAGAGGGCTCTGCGAATACGCAGTATTTT. It is translated as CASKEGSANTQYF.

This clone has a single count. The chain uses TRBV28 and TRBJ2-5; maybe TRBD2 (6 bases). V lost 2 bases to trimming and J lost 5 bases, with 27 bases between them. This CDR3 comprises 19 residues. Per the germline V gene, CDR1 is MDHEN and CDR2 is SYDVKM. The CDR3: CASSLGWTPGPGAGETQYF. The CDR3 DNA sequence: TGTGCCAGCAGTTTAGGATGGACCCCGGGCCCCGGGGCGGGGGAGACCCAGTACTTC.

The chain carries TRBV27 and TRBJ2-7; D unclear. The germline CDR1 and CDR2 sequences are MNHEY and SMNVEV (reference sequence). With 0 bases removed from V and 6 bases from J, the gap between germline ends came to 9 bases. This CDR3 is built from 13 residues. This CDR3 is CASSLSKPVEQYF. Here the CDR3 DNA reads TGTGCCAGCAGTTTATCAAAGCCGGTCGAGCAGTACTTC.

V usage is TRBV5-6 and J usage is TRBJ1-2; weak D call: TRBD1 (5 bases). This CDR3 region has 16 residues. CDR1 is SGHDT and CDR2 is YYEEEE in the germline V gene. V lost 0 bases and J lost 2, with 14 bases in between. The CDR3 region has the DNA TGTGCCAGCAGCTTGGCCTCCATGGACACCAACTATGGCTACACCTTC. Translation: CASSLASMDTNYGYTF.

This chain connects TRBV28 to TRBJ2-7; 9 nucleotides match TRBD2. Germline lookup yields CDR1 MDHEN and CDR2 SYDVKM. CDR3 length: 16 residues. With 3 bases clipped from V and 1 base from J, the junction kept 7 bases outside the gene matches. Written as DNA, the CDR3 is TGTGCCAGCAGTTTCGGGCCTAGCGGGAAGTCCTACGAGCAGTACTTC. This gives the protein CASSFGPSGKSYEQYF.

The CDR3 sequence: CASSQDLAGGIQYF. The CDR3 DNA follows: TGCGCCAGCAGCCAAGATCTCGCCGGGGGCATTCAGTACTTC. The chain has TRBV4-3 and TRBJ2-4; a possible D gene is TRBD2 (6 bases). Trimming shortened V by 0 bases and J by 9 bases, and 12 bases separated the two germline ends. CDR3 length equals 14 residues. CDR1 is LGHNA, CDR2 YSLEER, per germline.

V and J are TRBV28 and TRBJ2-7; D uncertain. Trimming removed 3 bases from V and 5 bases from J, with 8 bases in between. The CDR3 loop spans 12 amino acids. Germline V gene sequence: CDR1 MDHEN, CDR2 SYDVKM. The CDR3 region has the DNA TGTGCCAGCAGTTTCGGTGAGCACGAGCAGTACTTC. Its translation: CASSFGEHEQYF.

This chain connects TRBV7-4 to TRBJ2-7, with 10 bases lining up with TRBD2. CDR1 and CDR2 from the germline V gene are SGHVT and SQSDAQ. CDR3 length: 15 residues. The V and J ends lost 7 bases and 0 bases, in that order; junction bases with no gene match: 6. CDR3 sequence: CASTSSGGASYEQYF. The CDR3 bases are TGTGCCAGCACGTCTAGCGGGGGAGCCTCCTACGAGCAGTACTTC.

The V call is TRBV6-6, the J call TRBJ1-2; 8 bases align to TRBD1. The J segment lost 1 base and the V segment lost 5 bases, leaving 9 bases of the junction unmatched. In germline, CDR1 is MNHNY, CDR2 SVGAGI (reference sequence). This CDR3 region has 16 residues. CDR3 residues: CASSPNPGQDNYGYTF. CDR3 DNA: TGTGCCAGCAGTCCTAATCCGGGACAGGATAACTATGGCTACACCTTC.

The chain is built from TRBV7-9 and TRBJ2-5; maybe TRBD2 (5 bases). TRBJ2-7 matches the DNA end more closely, so the J call is doubtful. The length of the CDR3 is 13 residues. Germline V gives CDR1 SEHNR, CDR2 FQNEAQ (reference sequence). The CDR3 spells CASSRAASYEQYF. As DNA, the CDR3 is TGTGCCAGCAGCCGAGCGGCTTCCTACGAGCAGTACTTC.

This chain connects TRBV29-1 to TRBJ2-7, with 11 bases aligning to TRBD1. The junction had 5 bases not matched to a gene; V was cut back by 4 bases and J by 6 bases. The CDR3 is 13 amino acids. The germline CDR1 and CDR2 sequences are SQVTM and ANQGSEA. The CDR3 loop is CSVVLGTGGEQYF. CDR3 nucleotides: TGCAGCGTTGTCTTAGGGACAGGGGGCGAGCAGTACTTC.

V is TRBV28 and J is TRBJ2-5; perhaps TRBD2 as D (5 bases). Matching the DNA end better, TRBJ2-7 makes the J call doubtful. Germline CDR1 reads MDHEN; CDR2 reads SYDVKM. CDR3 length equals 15 residues. CDR3: CASSPGLLASYEQYF. The CDR3 bases are TGTGCCAGCAGTCCCGGACTGCTGGCCTCCTACGAGCAGTACTTC.

This clone was observed a few times. V usage is TRBV7-2 and J usage is TRBJ2-1, with 8 nucleotides matching TRBD2. V was clipped by 7 bases and J by 8 bases; unmatched bases: 16. CDR3 size: 16 residues. CDR1 and CDR2 from the germline V gene are SGHTA and FQGNSA. The CDR3 DNA follows: TGTGCCAGCACCTTTAGCCTAAACCGGGGGGGAGATGAGCAGTTCTTC. Translation: CASTFSLNRGGDEQFF.

V is TRBV19 and J is TRBJ2-3; 9 positions agree with TRBD1. The germline CDR1 and CDR2 sequences are LNHDA and SQIVND (reference sequence). The CDR3 sequence is 17 residues long. Unmatched junction bases numbered 11, after V lost 7 bases and J lost 0 bases. The CDR3 sequence is CASTGQGGTTSTDTQYF. The CDR3 nucleotides are TGTGCCAGTACGGGACAGGGAGGGACTACTAGCACAGATACGCAGTATTTT.

The chain recombines TRBV5-4 with TRBJ2-1; 13 nucleotides line up with TRBD2. With 4 bases clipped from V and 7 bases from J, the junction kept 5 bases outside the gene matches. Germline CDR1 SGHNT, CDR2 YYREEE (reference sequence). CDR3 length: 15 residues. CDR3 loop: CASSLLAGGPNEQFF. The CDR3 region has the DNA TGTGCCAGCAGCCTACTAGCGGGGGGGCCAAATGAGCAGTTCTTC.

This CDR3 reads CAWSTPGRPLYTF. As DNA, the CDR3 is TGTGCCTGGAGTACACCCGGGAGACCCCTCTACACCTTC. The chain uses TRBV30 and TRBJ1-2, with D unclear. Germline V gene lookup returns CDR1 GTSNPN and CDR2 SVGIG (reference sequence). The length of the CDR3 is 13 residues. V dropped 2 bases and J dropped 10 bases, with 17 bases sitting between them.

The chain is built from TRBV28 and TRBJ2-2; 7 bases agree with TRBD1. Germline values: CDR1 MDHEN, CDR2 SYDVKM. V gave up 2 bases and J gave up 7 bases; unmatched junction bases: 7. The CDR3 runs to 15 residues. CDR3 in amino acids: CASSLLSGGVGELFF. DNA for the CDR3: TGTGCCAGCAGTTTACTCTCAGGGGGAGTCGGGGAGCTGTTTTTT.

The V and J genes are TRBV11-2 and TRBJ2-7; D gene unclear. The V end was cut by 5 bases, the J end by 3 bases, with 17 bases between. Germline V lookup: CDR1 SGHAT, CDR2 FQNNGV. The CDR3 extends over 15 amino acids. The CDR3 region is CASSPSVSLVYEQYF. The CDR3, as DNA: TGTGCCAGCAGCCCTTCCGTCTCACTGGTCTACGAGCAGTACTTC.

This clone was recorded a few times. The DNA of the CDR3 is TGTGCCAGCAGTTTATACGGGGGGAGGAACACTGAAGCTTTCTTT. Residues: CASSLYGGRNTEAFF. This chain links TRBV27 with TRBJ1-1, with D possibly being TRBD1 (5 bases). The CDR3 contains 15 residues. Germline CDR1 reads MNHEY; CDR2 reads SMNVEV (reference sequence). The germline V and J ends were trimmed by 1 base and 1 base, with 10 bases remaining between them.

There are a few counts of this clone. This chain connects TRBV28 to TRBJ2-7; 7 bases align to TRBD1. Looked up from germline, CDR1 is MDHEN and CDR2 is SYDVKM. The CDR3 contains 13 residues. Unmatched junction bases numbered 5, after V lost 6 bases and J lost 3 bases. In DNA form, the CDR3 reads TGTGCCAGCAGAAACCGGGACAGCTACGAGCAGTACTTC. The encoded protein is CASRNRDSYEQYF.

This rearrangement joins TRBV7-2 to TRBJ2-3; TRBD2 might be the D (6 bases). This CDR3 contains 13 residues. V lost 4 bases and J lost 8, with 13 bases in between. Germline CDR1 SGHTA, CDR2 FQGNSA. The CDR3 loop reads CASSSNLRGTQYF. CDR3 DNA: TGTGCCAGCAGCTCCAACTTGCGGGGTACGCAGTATTTT. Together with reference TRBV7-2 and TRBJ2-3, the CDR3 gives the full variable domain: GAGVSQSPSNKVTEKGKDVELRCDPISGHTALYWYRQSLGQGLEFLIYFQGNSAPDKSGLPSDRFSAERTGGSVSTLTIQRTQQEDSAVYLCASSSNLRGTQYFGPGTRLTVL.

Details on this clone: At one boundary the junction diverges from the germline segment, which might be a read error. The same CDR3 also results from other DNA sequences found in this sample. The chain has TRBV9 and TRBJ1-2, with D unresolved. Germline V lookup: CDR1 SGDLS, CDR2 YYNGEE. The CDR3 consists of 13 residues. The CDR3 bases are TGCGCCAGCAGCGTAGATTTAGAGTCTGGCTACACCTTC. This gives the protein CASSVDLESGYTF.

This chain connects TRBV4-1 to TRBJ2-5; 10 bases are a match to TRBD2. The CDR3 length is 14 residues. After removal of 6 bases from V and 5 bases from J, the junction contained 6 bases not matched to a gene. Germline-derived CDR1 and CDR2 are MGHRA and YSYEKL. The CDR3 region is CASREREGGETQYF. The CDR3 nucleotides are TGCGCCAGCAGGGAGCGGGAGGGGGGGGAGACCCAGTACTTC.

The CDR3 here is CASRRAQGSYEQYF. The CDR3 DNA sequence: TGTGCCAGCAGGAGGGCCCAGGGGAGCTACGAGCAGTACTTC. The gene calls are TRBV2 and TRBJ2-5; possible D gene TRBD1, 6 bases. The DNA end favors TRBJ2-7, so the J call may be wrong. Germline assignment: CDR1 SNHLY and CDR2 FYNNEI. This CDR3 is built from 14 residues.